This entry lists 18 T cell receptor beta chains sequenced from one sample in a study of Tregs in tolerant kidney transplant recipients (dated by TCRdb to between 2018 and 2020). The library came from the immunoSEQ multiplex PCR assay. This immuneACCESS table, as held by TCRdb, lists in-frame sequences with V and J called but not all clones. Of the missing ones, under half trace to an unresolved V gene in checked studies; the others have no known cause. The sample table holds 81,000 or so clones, of which roughly 90% were seen once. Of the sample, more than 1.5% falls within the top ten clones. The transplants used related donors with nonmyeloablative bone marrow transplantation, and mixed chimerism in the human trials was transient. This specimen consisted of CD4+ T cells from blood (PBMCs), obtained 24 months after the transplant. Every receptor here comes from a human patient who received a combined kidney and bone marrow transplant. A transplant means some T cells may be of graft donor rather than patient origin.

The V and J genes are TRBV15 and TRBJ2-7; 10 bases fit TRBD2. J was trimmed by 3 bases and V by 1 base; bases with no gene match: 6. Looked up from germline, CDR1 is LNHNV and CDR2 is YYDKDF (reference sequence). The CDR3 is 16 residues long. The CDR3 DNA reads as TGTGCCACCAGCAGAGCCAGCGGGGGGGCCGACTACGAGCAGTACTTC. Encoded protein: CATSRASGGADYEQYF.

This chain links TRBV4-2 with TRBJ1-3; 7 nucleotides align to TRBD1. Germline loops: CDR1 LGHNA, CDR2 YNFKEQ. The junction had 6 bases not matched to a gene; V was cut back by 1 base and J by 0 bases. This CDR3 spans 17 amino acids. The CDR3: CASSQGPGQSSGNTIYF. The DNA for the CDR3 is TGTGCCAGCAGCCAAGGACCGGGACAGAGCTCTGGAAACACCATATATTTT.

The rearrangement uses TRBV18 and TRBJ1-2; D unclear. CDR3 length: 13 residues. Germline CDR1 reads KGHSH; CDR2 reads LQKENI. V lost 2 bases and J lost 6, with 10 bases in between. The CDR3 here is CASSPGLPHGYTF. In nucleotides, the CDR3 is TGTGCCAGCTCACCAGGGCTTCCCCATGGCTACACCTTC.

The rearrangement links TRBV27 to TRBJ2-7; 11 nucleotides agree with TRBD2. V shed 7 bases, J shed 2 bases, and the junction held 10 bases outside the gene matches. The CDR3 totals 16 residues. Per the germline V gene, CDR1 is MNHEY and CDR2 is SMNVEV (reference sequence). The CDR3 sequence is CASTLQGTSGTYEQYF. Here the CDR3 DNA reads TGTGCCAGCACCCTTCAAGGGACTAGCGGTACCTACGAGCAGTACTTC.

Here the CDR3 DNA reads TGTGCCACCAGCAGGGAGGGGGCGCGTATCGAGACCCAGTACTTC. Translation gives CATSREGARIETQYF. The chain couples TRBV15 to TRBJ2-5; D is perhaps TRBD1 (7 bases). The CDR3 has 15 residues. The V and J ends lost 3 bases and 5 bases respectively, with 16 bases between them. The V gene's germline CDR1 is LNHNV and CDR2 YYDKDF (reference sequence). The full variable domain, rest sourced from reference TRBV15 and TRBJ2-5, is DAMVIQNPRYQVTQFGKPVTLSCSQTLNHNVMYWYQQKSSQAPKLLFHYYDKDFNNEADTPDNFQSRRPNTSFCFLDIRSPGLGDTAMYLCATSREGARIETQYFGPGTRLLVL.

The chain combines TRBV2 with TRBJ2-5; no firm D call. The CDR3 is 12 residues long. V was clipped by 3 bases and J by 3 bases, with 5 bases between them. CDR1 and CDR2 (germline): SNHLY, FYNNEI. This CDR3 reads CASSDYEETQYF. The CDR3 nucleotides read TGTGCCAGCAGTGATTATGAAGAGACCCAGTACTTC.

J is TRBJ2-5 and V is TRBV11-2, with 10 bases that match TRBD2. V lost 4 bases to trimming and J lost 4 bases; unmatched junction nucleotides: 3. Germline CDR1 and CDR2: SGHAT and FQNNGV. This CDR3 region has 14 residues. This chain's CDR3 is CASSSRLAGETQYF. The CDR3 coding sequence is TGTGCCAGCAGCTCCAGACTAGCGGGAGAGACCCAGTACTTC.

The chain joins TRBV4-1 to TRBJ2-5; 7 nucleotides align to TRBD1. Germline CDR1 is MGHRA and CDR2 is YSYEKL. The CDR3 runs to 16 residues. J lost 1 base, V lost 1 base, and 6 bases had no gene match. CDR3 loop: CASSQGFGTAQETQYF. The DNA for the CDR3 is TGCGCCAGCAGCCAAGGATTTGGGACAGCCCAAGAGACCCAGTACTTC.

The chain employs TRBV29-1 and TRBJ2-1, with D maybe TRBD2 (5 bases). V lost 7 bases and J lost 0, with 10 bases in between. The CDR3 covers 13 residues. CDR1 SQVTM and CDR2 ANQGSEA come from the germline V gene. This chain's CDR3 is CSATGSSYNEQFF. In nucleotides, the CDR3 is TGCAGCGCAACTGGGAGCTCCTACAATGAGCAGTTCTTC.

The chain joins TRBV6-1 to TRBJ2-5; no clear D gene. The end of the DNA fits TRBJ2-7 better, so the J call may be wrong. Germline V gene sequence: CDR1 MNHNS, CDR2 SASEGT. The CDR3 consists of 15 residues. This CDR3 reads CASRALSFQVYEQYF. The CDR3 coding sequence is TGTGCCAGCAGGGCGCTTAGTTTTCAGGTCTACGAGCAGTACTTC.

CDR3 in DNA: TGTGCCAGCAGTGTCAGGCGTGGCTACACCTTC. This gives the protein CASSVRRGYTF. The chain joins TRBV6-1 to TRBJ1-2, with D hard to call. The V end was cut by 4 bases, the J end by 7 bases, with 7 bases between. The CDR3 sequence is 11 residues long. The V gene's germline CDR1 is MNHNS and CDR2 SASEGT.

The chain combines TRBV27 with TRBJ1-1; possible D gene TRBD1, 6 bases. This CDR3 comprises 13 residues. V was shortened by 5 bases and J by 2 bases, with 9 bases between the two germline ends. Per germline, CDR1 MNHEY and CDR2 SMNVEV (reference sequence). The CDR3 loop is CASSRTVNTEAFF. The CDR3 nucleotides are TGTGCCAGCAGTAGGACAGTAAACACTGAAGCTTTCTTT.

This clone was detected only once. This sequence joins TRBV11-2 and TRBJ2-7; no clear D gene. CDR3 length: 11 residues. The germline V and J ends were trimmed by 5 bases and 7 bases, with 9 bases remaining between them. Germline loops: CDR1 SGHAT, CDR2 FQNNGV. The CDR3 bases are TGTGCCAGCAGCCTACTGGAGGAGCAGTACTTC. Translation gives CASSLLEEQYF. The whole variable domain, remainder taken from reference TRBV11-2 and TRBJ2-7, is EAGVAQSPRYKIIEKRQSVAFWCNPISGHATLYWYQQILGQGPKLLIQFQNNGVVDDSQLPKDRFSAERLKGVDSTLKIQPAKLEDSAVYLCASSLLEEQYFGPGTRLTVT.

The rearrangement links TRBV5-1 to TRBJ2-3; TRBD2 matches at 12 bases. The germline V gene encodes CDR1 SGHRS and CDR2 YFSETQ. Unmatched junction bases numbered 7, after V lost 3 bases and J lost 5 bases. The CDR3 contains 16 residues. As DNA, the CDR3 is TGCGCCAGCAGCTGGAGACTAGCGGGAGAGGTAGATACGCAGTATTTT. Translating it yields CASSWRLAGEVDTQYF.

CDR3 in amino acids: CASSGDRWNTEAFF. The CDR3 region has the DNA TGTGCCAGTAGCGGAGACAGGTGGAACACTGAAGCTTTCTTT. This sequence joins TRBV19 and TRBJ1-1, with a tentative D call TRBD1 (6 bases). Germline assignment: CDR1 LNHDA and CDR2 SQIVND (reference sequence). V was clipped by 6 bases and J by 1 base, with 12 bases between them. This CDR3 region has 14 residues. The whole variable domain, filled in from reference TRBV19 and TRBJ1-1, reads DGGITQSPKYLFRKEGQNVTLSCEQNLNHDAMYWYRQDPGQGLRLIYYSQIVNDFQKGDIAEGYSVSREKKESFPLTVTSAQKNPTAFYLCASSGDRWNTEAFFGQGTRLTVV.

The chain has TRBV11-2 and TRBJ2-7; 13 nucleotides agree with TRBD2. The germline V gene encodes CDR1 SGHAT and CDR2 FQNNGV. The CDR3 spans 16 residues. V lost 4 bases and J lost 2; bases outside the gene matches: 5. Written as DNA, the CDR3 is TGTGCCAGCAGCTCAAAAGGACTAGCGGGGGCCTACGAGCAGTACTTC. Translation: CASSSKGLAGAYEQYF.

This chain joins TRBV5-1 and TRBJ2-1; tentative D call: TRBD1 (5 bases). From germline, CDR1 is SGHRS and CDR2 YFSETQ. This CDR3 has 13 residues. Between the trimmed V and J ends, which lost 6 bases and 5 bases, there was a span of 12 bases. The chain's CDR3 is CASIPDSHNEQFF. In nucleotides, the CDR3 is TGCGCCAGCATCCCAGACAGCCACAATGAGCAGTTCTTC.

The chain recombines TRBV2 with TRBJ1-1; 7 nucleotides align to TRBD1. Per the germline V gene, CDR1 is SNHLY and CDR2 is FYNNEI. The CDR3 sequence is 14 residues long. The J segment lost 1 base and the V segment lost 4 bases, leaving 3 bases of the junction unmatched. The CDR3 spells CASSGQGRNTEAFF. The CDR3 DNA is TGTGCCAGCAGTGGACAGGGCAGGAACACTGAAGCTTTCTTT.